This T cell receptor beta chain was sequenced during a study of Graves' ophthalmopathy and Graves' hyperthyroidism (dated by TCRdb to between 2017 and 2018). The study in broad terms: Peripheral blood was collected at initial diagnosis, prior to any treatment. Once sampling was done, hyperthyroidism patients were given methimazole at a starting dose of 30 mg daily, while ophthalmopathy patients were given high-dose intravenous methylprednisolone. The study used TCR beta repertoire signatures to distinguish Graves' ophthalmopathy from Graves' hyperthyroidism and to predict progression to ophthalmopathy. To explore V-J signatures distinguishing ophthalmopathy from hyperthyroidism, a discovery set of about 99 patients (43 ophthalmopathy, roughly 56 stable hyperthyroidism) was enrolled. In roughly 6 hyperthyroidism patients, the T-cell repertoire of thyroid tissue was compared with the T-cell repertoire of blood. For independent validation, a separate cohort was made up of approximately 19 hyperthyroidism patients plus 17 patients who later progressed from hyperthyroidism to ophthalmopathy. In total, 135 blood samples were TCR-sequenced: approximately 40 ophthalmopathy, some 75 hyperthyroidism and approximately 17 hyperthyroidism-to-ophthalmopathy patients. For training and testing, the 100 or so patients in the discovery cohort were randomly divided in a 7:3 ratio.

This clonotype has a count of ten or more. Its antigen is unknown. Base qualities are not at hand, and no much larger clone is one base apart. Ophthalmopathy patients were characterized by moderately to severely active disease, a Clinical Activity Score of at least 3, a NOSPECS grade of at least 4, and a disease duration under 3 months. Patients were excluded if they had other autoimmune diseases, uncontrolled infections, pregnancy or lactation. Diagnosis was based on clinical symptoms, serum thyroxine, TRAb, thyroid ultrasound and orbital computed tomography. Ficoll-Paque density gradient centrifugation was used to isolate PBMCs from 8 to 10 ml of fresh peripheral blood. Total RNA was extracted using Trizol reagent, and RNA quality was checked on an Agilent 2100 Bioanalyzer. What the study reported, not specific to this receptor: In validation, the model predicted ophthalmopathy progression with about 71% sensitivity and 72% to 80% specificity; around twelve predicted patients were CT-confirmed with GO in a median of around 6.5 months. The 13-signature model separated ophthalmopathy from stable hyperthyroidism with roughly 89% sensitivity and about 81% specificity in cross-validation, and 80%/75% in the test set. Most of the expanded thyroid clonotypes with a frequency above 0.001 were also detected in blood, and it was suggested that the thyroid immune response may be reflected by blood repertoires. Sample size was not predetermined statistically, and investigators were not blinded to group allocation.

The CDR3 runs 11 amino acids, cysteine and phenylalanine included. The only DNA kept is the CDR3, 33 bases in frame from the first base. The germline V gene encodes CDR1 DFQATT and CDR2 SNEGSKA (reference sequence). The trim is 6 bases for V and 5 bases for J, with a gap of 10 bases between the germline ends. For repertoire sequencing, TCR beta CDR3 regions were amplified from RNA transcripts. The first round was an RT-PCR using HTBI primers with the Qiagen OneStep RT-PCR kit, and this first round was followed by a second-round multiplex PCR, then size selection and purification. Sequencing of the libraries was carried out on an Illumina HiSeq2000 in paired-end mode with 100 bp reads. Turning to the authors' computational methods: SOAPnuke was used to process the reads, throwing out any read that had adapters, had uncalled bases, had a mean Phred below 15, or lacked an exact constant-primer or identifier match. COPE v1.2.5 was used to merge the high-quality paired reads. Unique nucleotide sequences were defined as clonotypes and aligned to IMGT TRB V, D and J references using MiTCR v1.1. The analysis was limited to V-J combinations with a frequency above 0.0001, which together covered over 99% of the repertoires. A TCR clonal expansion and chaos score per V-J combination was defined as the ratio of F50 clonal expansion to chaos observed in the TCRdist matrix. Welch's t-statistics and random forest were used to reduce features to 10 to 15 V-J combinations, which were fed into a naive Bayes classifier. The Morisita-Horn index was used to measure how similar the thyroid and blood repertoires were. TCRdb took the public reads, trimmed them with fastp at Q25, ran MiXCR for clone calling and kept in-frame beta chains. Records with the same CDR3 protein are collapsed into one entry carrying the most frequent genes and DNA. TCRdb, not the authors, supplied the V and J calls. In this sample the table shows roughly 480,000 distinct CDR3 sequences, around 14% of which occur a single time. Together, the top ten hold more than 8.5% of the sample.

The TCR comes from a woman between 25 and 40 years old with Graves' ophthalmopathy. Donor details come from another sample of the same person, matched by shared clones. The sequencing sample was made of blood. Recombination connected TRBV20-1 to TRBJ1-2; no D gene is confidently identified. In nucleotides, the sequence is TGCAGTGCCCCCGACTCGTATGGCTACACCTTC. It encodes CSAPDSYGYTF.